Following are 8 T cell receptor beta chains from one sample sequenced in a study of identifying expanded T cells in peripheral blood. The data were produced by immunoSEQ multiplex PCR, yet TCRdb's version contains in-frame clones alone and is incomplete. The table lists over 100,000 clones, approximately 90% of them singletons, with just under 8.5% in the top ten. Input material: blood. Receptors originate from a person aged 18 to 70 in good health.

The chain carries TRBV27 and TRBJ2-1, with D maybe TRBD1 (5 bases). The V gene's germline CDR1 is MNHEY and CDR2 SMNVEV (reference sequence). V dropped 4 bases and J dropped 8 bases, with 9 bases sitting between them. CDR3 size: 12 residues. The CDR3 reads CASSSIGDEQFF. In nucleotides, the CDR3 is TGTGCCAGCAGTTCCATAGGGGATGAGCAGTTCTTC.

This clone was seen only once. The chain combines TRBV10-3 with TRBJ2-1; D gene unclear. The germline V gene encodes CDR1 ENHRY and CDR2 SYGVKD. Trimming took off 9 bases at V and 6 bases at J, with 12 bases between the two ends. The CDR3 contains 12 residues. CDR3 DNA: TGTGCCATTGGGATGGGTGGCAATGAGCAGTTCTTC. It encodes CAIGMGGNEQFF.

This clone came up once. The chain links TRBV5-4 to TRBJ1-4; 12 positions agree with TRBD1. There are 15 residues in the CDR3. CDR1 and CDR2 (germline): SGHNT, YYREEE (reference sequence). V shed 5 bases and J 3 bases; nucleotides not matched to a gene: 2. CDR3 residues: CASRGQGASNEKLFF. CDR3 coding DNA: TGTGCCAGCAGGGGACAGGGGGCATCTAATGAAAAACTGTTTTTT.

The rearrangement uses TRBV6-6 and TRBJ2-1; 8 nucleotides agree with TRBD1. Germline V lookup: CDR1 MNHNY, CDR2 SVGAGI (reference sequence). The CDR3 runs to 13 residues. V was pared by 11 bases and J by 1 base, with 4 bases of the junction left unmatched. DNA for the CDR3: TGTGCCGGGGGGACAGGATCCTACAATGAGCAGTTCTTC. Translating gives CAGGTGSYNEQFF.

The gene calls are TRBV2 and TRBJ2-5; D call uncertain. The germline CDR1 and CDR2 sequences are SNHLY and FYNNEI. CDR3 length: 14 residues. The germline V and J ends were trimmed by 2 bases and 1 base, with 8 bases remaining between them. The CDR3 loop reads CASSEWLTQETQYF. The CDR3 nucleotides are TGTGCCAGCAGTGAATGGCTAACCCAAGAGACCCAGTACTTC.

The V gene is TRBV6-1, the J gene TRBJ1-2; a weak D match, TRBD1 (6 bases). The CDR3 spans 15 residues. Trimming stripped 8 bases from V and 0 bases from J, with 16 bases between. Germline CDR1 reads MNHNS; CDR2 reads SASEGT. CDR3 nucleotide sequence: TGTGCCAGCCTGTCTGGGGGGCAGACTAACTATGGCTACACCTTC. This translates into CASLSGGQTNYGYTF.

This chain connects TRBV30 to TRBJ1-2; D is ambiguous. This CDR3 spans 15 amino acids. From germline, CDR1 is GTSNPN and CDR2 SVGIG (reference sequence). V was clipped by 0 bases and J by 0 bases, with 11 bases between them. The CDR3 DNA is TGTGCCTGGAGTGTATCCCCCAACCCTAACTATGGCTACACCTTC. Its protein is CAWSVSPNPNYGYTF.

This chain joins TRBV7-8 and TRBJ2-7; D gene unclear. Germline values: CDR1 SGHVS, CDR2 FQNEAQ. The V end was cut by 5 bases, the J end by 4 bases, with 12 bases between. This CDR3 has 13 amino acids. The CDR3 DNA follows: TGTGCCAGCAGCCCGACGCTGCGATACGAGCAGTACTTC. It translates to CASSPTLRYEQYF.